Sequencing of this TCR beta chain was carried out in a study of T cell responses to AZD1222 COVID-19 vaccine (dated by TCRdb to the early 2020s). As for the study more broadly: AZD1222 recipients given second doses at about 4 weeks or at about 12 weeks were pooled, since spike-specific TCR depth and breadth were not found to differ between the two schedules. A total of 233 trial participants underwent TCR sequencing, of whom some 210 received two doses of AZD1222 and around 25 received two doses of the MenACWY control vaccine. Enrollment into the trials was organized by age into subgroups of 18-55, 56-69 and 70-plus years, and those subgroups contained roughly 160, 29 and 62 TCR-sequenced participants, respectively. The full study reports these points: Conclusions about previously exposed vaccinees are limited, since just a handful of AZD1222 recipients were seropositive for SARS-CoV-2 at baseline. Participants were mostly white British, with more females than males. The authors suggested clonal diversity may have been underestimated. Epitopes outside the regions mutated in the B.1.351 and B.1.1.7 variants were reportedly recognized by nearly half of the unique spike-specific TCRs. A significant rise in spike-specific TCR breadth and depth was observed after two AZD1222 doses relative to day 0 and relative to MenACWY recipients. No day 14 peak-response samples were available, so repertoires were characterized only after the peak T cell response. The vaccine-associated CD4 TCRs covered the entire spike protein, and the dominant responses fell in regions 160-218 and 743-854. In the small 56-69-year group, the increase in depth fell short of significance, most likely because of low power.

According to the germline V gene, CDR1 reads SGHVS and CDR2 reads FQNEAQ. The V and J ends are trimmed by 5 bases and 10 bases, leaving 21 bases between them. The CDR3 covers 15 residues, taking in both the cysteine and the phenylalanine. Only CDR3 DNA remains: 45 bases, in frame from the first base. Sample time point, as interpreted from the label and publication: baseline before first vaccination. Vaccinee samples came from UK trials COV001 and COV002, including a single-blind randomized controlled phase 2/3 trial of AZD1222 (ChAdOx1 nCoV-19) in healthy adults. For TCRbeta chain sequencing, PBMC samples from trial participants were taken at day 0 and at day 28 after the second dose. Concerning this clone: Its cognate antigen has yet to be identified. No clone much larger than this one lies a single base away; base qualities are absent.

The CDR3 regions of human TCRbeta chains were subjected to immunosequencing. The original pipeline was this. TCRs in the repertoires were matched against a reference library of SARS-CoV-2-specific TCRs that had been generated with the MIRA antigen-specificity platform. Breadth was defined as the fraction of unique TCRs that were SARS-CoV-2-associated. Depth was defined as the fraction of total T cells that were SARS-CoV-2-associated. Using the MIRA data, each spike-specific TCR was assigned both to the spike region to which the TCR was reactive and to a CD4 or CD8 class. Log10-transformed breadth and depth values were compared by one-way ANOVA with Sidak's multiple comparisons tests. As stored in TCRdb, this immuneACCESS dataset retains in-frame rearrangements with V and J assigned. A fraction of the clones does not appear; measured against another copy, unresolved V genes explain less than half of the discrepancy, and the remainder lacks a known reason. V and J calls and clone size are copied from that table; D and trimming were computed from the DNA. This sample lists about 180,000 clones; around 90% were detected once. The ten most abundant clones make up about 1.5% of the sample.

This chain joins TRBV7-8 to TRBJ2-1; TRBD2 could be the D gene, as 6 bases match. The TCR was taken from an adult in good health. Specimen: peripheral blood, collected on day 0 of AZD1222 vaccination. Here the CDR3 is given as CASSPPGLATREQFF. DNA sequence: TGTGCCAGCAGCCCACCGGGACTTGCCACTAGGGAGCAGTTCTTC. The entire variable domain, with the stretches around the CDR3 drawn from the reference TRBV7-8 and TRBJ2-1 proteins, is GAGVSQSPRYKVAKRGQDVALRCDPISGHVSLFWYQQALGQGPEFLTYFQNEAQLDKSGLPSDRFFAERPEGSVSTLKIQRTQQEDSAVYLCASSPPGLATREQFFGPGTRLTVL.